This TCR beta chain originates from a study of blood T cell repertoires in COVID-19. CDR3 size: 12 residues. CDR1 is KGHSH, CDR2 LQKENI, per germline. The germline V and J ends were trimmed by 3 bases and 7 bases, with 6 bases remaining between them. Only in-frame clones appear in the TCRdb table, and some are missing; sequencing was by immunoSEQ multiplex PCR. The data contain approximately 270,000 clones, 80% to 90% of them singletons. The sequence came from a woman aged 70 to 79 with acute or convalescent COVID-19. Sample: peripheral blood. The rearrangement links TRBV18 to TRBJ1-4, with D uncertain. The CDR3 sequence: CASSPDSEKLFF. In DNA form, the CDR3 reads TGTGCCAGCTCACCCGATAGTGAAAAACTGTTTTTT.